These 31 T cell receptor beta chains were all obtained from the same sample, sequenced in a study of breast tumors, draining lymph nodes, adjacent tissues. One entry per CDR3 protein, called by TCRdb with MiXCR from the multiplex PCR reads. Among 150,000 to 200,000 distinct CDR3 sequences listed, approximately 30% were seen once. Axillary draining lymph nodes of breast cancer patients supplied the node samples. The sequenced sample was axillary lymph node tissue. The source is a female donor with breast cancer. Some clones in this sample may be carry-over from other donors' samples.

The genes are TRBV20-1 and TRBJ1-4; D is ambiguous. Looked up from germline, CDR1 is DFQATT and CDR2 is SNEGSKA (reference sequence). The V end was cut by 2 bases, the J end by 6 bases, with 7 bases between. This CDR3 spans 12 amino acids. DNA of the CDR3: TGCAGTGCTAGATTCCTAGATGAAAAACTGTTTTTT. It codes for CSARFLDEKLFF.

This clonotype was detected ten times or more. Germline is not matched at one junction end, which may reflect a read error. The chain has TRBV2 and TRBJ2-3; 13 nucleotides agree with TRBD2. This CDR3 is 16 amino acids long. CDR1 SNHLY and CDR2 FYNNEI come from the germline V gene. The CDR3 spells CASREGLAGAVDTQYF. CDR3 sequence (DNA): TGTGCCAGCAGGGAAGGACTAGCGGGGGCAGTAGATACGCAGTATTTT. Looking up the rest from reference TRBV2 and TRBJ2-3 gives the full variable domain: EPEVTQTPSHQVTQMGQEVILRCVPISNHLYFYWYRQILGQKVEFLVSFYNNEISEKSEIFDDQFSVERPDGSNFTLKIRSTKLEDSAMYFCASREGLAGAVDTQYFGPGTRLTVL.

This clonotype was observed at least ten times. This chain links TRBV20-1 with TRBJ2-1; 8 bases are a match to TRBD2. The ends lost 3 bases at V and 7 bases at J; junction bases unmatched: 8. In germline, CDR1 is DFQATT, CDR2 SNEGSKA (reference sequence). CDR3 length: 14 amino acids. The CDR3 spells CSASSRTSTNEQFF. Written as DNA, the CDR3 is TGCAGTGCTAGCTCGAGGACTAGCACTAATGAGCAGTTCTTC.

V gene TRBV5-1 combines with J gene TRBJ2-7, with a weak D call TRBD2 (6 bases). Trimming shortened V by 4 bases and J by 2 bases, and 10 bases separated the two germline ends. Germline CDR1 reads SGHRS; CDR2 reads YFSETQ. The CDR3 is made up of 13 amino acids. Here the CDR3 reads CASSLTSAYEQYF. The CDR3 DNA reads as TGCGCCAGCAGCCTGACTAGTGCCTACGAGCAGTACTTC. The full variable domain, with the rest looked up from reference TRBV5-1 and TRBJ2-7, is KAGVTQTPRYLIKTRGQQVTLSCSPISGHRSVSWYQQTPGQGLQFLFEYFSETQRNKGNFPGRFSGRQFSNSRSEMNVSTLELGDSALYLCASSLTSAYEQYFGPGTRLTVT.

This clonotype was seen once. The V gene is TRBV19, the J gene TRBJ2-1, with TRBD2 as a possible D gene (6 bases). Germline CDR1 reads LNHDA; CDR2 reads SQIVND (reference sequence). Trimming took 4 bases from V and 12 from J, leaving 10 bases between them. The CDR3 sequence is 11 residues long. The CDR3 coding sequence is TGTGCCAGTAGTAGGGTGGGGGGGCAGTTCTTC. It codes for CASSRVGGQFF.

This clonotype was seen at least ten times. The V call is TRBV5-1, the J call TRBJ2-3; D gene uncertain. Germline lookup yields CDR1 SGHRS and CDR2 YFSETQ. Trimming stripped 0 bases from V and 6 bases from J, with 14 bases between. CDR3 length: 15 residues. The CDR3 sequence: CASSLEIRGPDTQYF. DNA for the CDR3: TGCGCCAGCAGCTTGGAGATCAGAGGTCCCGATACGCAGTATTTT.

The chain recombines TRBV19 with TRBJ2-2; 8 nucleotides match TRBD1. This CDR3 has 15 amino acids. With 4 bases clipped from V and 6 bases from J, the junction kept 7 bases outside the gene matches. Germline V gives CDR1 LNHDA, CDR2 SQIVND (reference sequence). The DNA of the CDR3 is TGTGCCAGTAGTACTGCAGGGGGCTGGGCCGGGGAGCTGTTTTTT. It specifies CASSTAGGWAGELFF.

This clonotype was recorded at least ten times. CDR3 nucleotides: TGTGCCAGCAGTTCCATCGCGGGGGCCTACAATGAGCAGTTCTTC. Protein product: CASSSIAGAYNEQFF. The chain has TRBV12-3 or TRBV12-4 and TRBJ2-1; 7 bases map to TRBD2. The V gene end was trimmed by 4 bases and the J gene end by 2 bases; junction bases not matched to a gene: 5. This CDR3 has 15 amino acids.

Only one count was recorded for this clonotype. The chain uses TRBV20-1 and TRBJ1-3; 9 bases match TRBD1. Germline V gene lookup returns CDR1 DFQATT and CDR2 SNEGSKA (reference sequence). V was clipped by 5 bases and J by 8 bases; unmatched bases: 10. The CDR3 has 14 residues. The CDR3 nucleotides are TGCAGTGCTCCGGACAGGGGCATTGGCTACACCATATATTTT. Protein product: CSAPDRGIGYTIYF.

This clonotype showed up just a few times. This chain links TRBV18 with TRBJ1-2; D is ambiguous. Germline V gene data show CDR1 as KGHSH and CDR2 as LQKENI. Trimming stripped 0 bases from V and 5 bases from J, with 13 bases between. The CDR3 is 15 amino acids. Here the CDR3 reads CASSPPKGTEYGYTF. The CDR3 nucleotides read TGTGCCAGCTCACCACCGAAAGGAACCGAATATGGCTACACCTTC.

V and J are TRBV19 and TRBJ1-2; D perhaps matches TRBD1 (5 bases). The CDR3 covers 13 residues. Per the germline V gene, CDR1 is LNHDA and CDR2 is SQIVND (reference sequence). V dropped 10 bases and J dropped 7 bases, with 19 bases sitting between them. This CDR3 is CATPRRPGRGYTF. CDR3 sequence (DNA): TGTGCCACCCCGAGGAGGCCGGGACGTGGCTACACCTTC.

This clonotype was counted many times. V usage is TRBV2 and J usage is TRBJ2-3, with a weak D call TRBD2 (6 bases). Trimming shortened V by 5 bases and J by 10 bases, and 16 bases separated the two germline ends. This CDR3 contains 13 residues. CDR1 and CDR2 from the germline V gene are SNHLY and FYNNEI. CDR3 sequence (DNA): TGTGCCAGCAGTTTAGACGGTACGGGGGCGCAGTATTTT. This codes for CASSLDGTGAQYF. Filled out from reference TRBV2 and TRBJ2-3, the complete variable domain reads EPEVTQTPSHQVTQMGQEVILRCVPISNHLYFYWYRQILGQKVEFLVSFYNNEISEKSEIFDDQFSVERPDGSNFTLKIRSTKLEDSAMYFCASSLDGTGAQYFGPGTRLTVL.

The CDR3 spells CASSYSGQTNPGSPLHF. CDR3 DNA: TGTGCCAGCAGTTACTCGGGACAAACTAACCCGGGGTCACCCCTCCACTTT. This sequence joins TRBV6-6 and TRBJ1-6; perhaps TRBD1 as D (6 bases). V lost 0 bases, J lost 10 bases, and 19 bases lay in between. The CDR3 contains 17 residues. Germline CDR1 MNHNY, CDR2 SVGAGI (reference sequence).

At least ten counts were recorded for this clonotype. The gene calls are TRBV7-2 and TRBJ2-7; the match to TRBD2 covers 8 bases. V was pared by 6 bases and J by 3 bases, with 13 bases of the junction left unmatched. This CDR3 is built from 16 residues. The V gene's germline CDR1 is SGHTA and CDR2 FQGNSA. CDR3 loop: CASSSSSGGALYEQYF. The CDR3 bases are TGTGCCAGCAGTTCAAGCTCGGGGGGGGCCCTCTACGAGCAGTACTTC.

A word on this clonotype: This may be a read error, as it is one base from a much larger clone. The CDR3 here is CASSFEGGFDGDTQYF. Here the CDR3 DNA reads TGTGCCAGCAGTTTCGAGGGGGGTTTCGATGGGGATACGCAGTATTTT. This rearrangement joins TRBV12-3 or TRBV12-4 to TRBJ2-3; D is perhaps TRBD1 or TRBD2 (6 bases each). Trimming left V 3 bases short and J 6 bases short, with 19 bases between. This CDR3 has 16 residues.

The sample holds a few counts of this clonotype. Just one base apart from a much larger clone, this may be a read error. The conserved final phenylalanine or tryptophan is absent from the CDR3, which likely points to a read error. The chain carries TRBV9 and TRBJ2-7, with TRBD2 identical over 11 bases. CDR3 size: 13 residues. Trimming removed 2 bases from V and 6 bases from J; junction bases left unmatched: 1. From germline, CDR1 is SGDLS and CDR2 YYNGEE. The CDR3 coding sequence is TGTGCCAGCAGCGTTACTAGCGGGAGCGAGCAGTACTCC. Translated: CASSVTSGSEQYS.

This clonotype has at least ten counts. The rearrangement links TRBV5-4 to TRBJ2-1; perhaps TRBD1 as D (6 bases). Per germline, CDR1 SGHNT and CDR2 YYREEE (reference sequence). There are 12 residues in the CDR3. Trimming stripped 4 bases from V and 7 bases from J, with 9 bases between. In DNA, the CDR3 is TGTGCCAGCAGCACGGACAGTAATGAGCAGTTCTTC. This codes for CASSTDSNEQFF. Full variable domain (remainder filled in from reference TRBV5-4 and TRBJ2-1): ETGVTQSPTHLIKTRGQQVTLRCSSQSGHNTVSWYQQALGQGPQFIFQYYREEENGRGNFPPRFSGLQFPNYSSELNVNALELDDSALYLCASSTDSNEQFFGPGTRLTVL.

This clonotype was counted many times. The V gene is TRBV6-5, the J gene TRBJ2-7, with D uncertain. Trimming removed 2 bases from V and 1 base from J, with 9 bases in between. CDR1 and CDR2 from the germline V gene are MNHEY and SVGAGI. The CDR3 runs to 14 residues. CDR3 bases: TGTGCCAGCAGTTACGGAGTTGTTTCCTACGAGCAGTACTTC. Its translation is CASSYGVVSYEQYF.

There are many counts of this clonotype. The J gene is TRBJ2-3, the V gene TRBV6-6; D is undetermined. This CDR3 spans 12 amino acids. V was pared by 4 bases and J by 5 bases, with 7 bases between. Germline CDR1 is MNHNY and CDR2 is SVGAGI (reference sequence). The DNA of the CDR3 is TGTGCCAGCAGTTGGTTTAGAGATACGCAGTATTTT. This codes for CASSWFRDTQYF.

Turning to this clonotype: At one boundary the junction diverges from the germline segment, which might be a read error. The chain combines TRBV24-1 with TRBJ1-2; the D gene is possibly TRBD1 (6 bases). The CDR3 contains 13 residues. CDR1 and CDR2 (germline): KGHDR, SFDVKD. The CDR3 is CATTRAGRGGSPF. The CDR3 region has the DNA TGTGCCACCACCCGAGCGGGGCGGGGGGGCTCACCCTTC.

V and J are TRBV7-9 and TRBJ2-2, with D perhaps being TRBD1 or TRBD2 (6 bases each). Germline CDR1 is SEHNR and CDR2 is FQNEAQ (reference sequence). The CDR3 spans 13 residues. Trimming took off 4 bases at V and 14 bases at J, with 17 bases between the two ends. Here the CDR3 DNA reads TGTGCCAGCAGCTCCCTGGACGGGGGCGATCTGTTTTTT. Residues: CASSSLDGGDLFF.

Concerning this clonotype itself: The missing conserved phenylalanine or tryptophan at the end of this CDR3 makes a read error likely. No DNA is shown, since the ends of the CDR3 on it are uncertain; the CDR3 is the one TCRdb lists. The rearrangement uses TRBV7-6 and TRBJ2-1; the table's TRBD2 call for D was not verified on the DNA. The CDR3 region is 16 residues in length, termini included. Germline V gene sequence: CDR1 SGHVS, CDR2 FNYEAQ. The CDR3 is CASSSTLPSSYNEQFS.

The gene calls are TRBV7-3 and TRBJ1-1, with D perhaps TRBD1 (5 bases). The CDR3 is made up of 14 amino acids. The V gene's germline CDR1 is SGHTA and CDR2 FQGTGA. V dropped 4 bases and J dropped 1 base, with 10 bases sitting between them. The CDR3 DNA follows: TGTGCCAGCAGCTCATATCAGGGGAACACTGAAGCTTTCTTT. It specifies CASSSYQGNTEAFF.

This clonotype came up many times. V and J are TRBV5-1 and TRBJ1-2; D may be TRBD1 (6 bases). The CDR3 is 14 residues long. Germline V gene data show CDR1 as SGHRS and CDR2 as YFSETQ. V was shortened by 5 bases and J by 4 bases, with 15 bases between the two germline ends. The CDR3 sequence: CASRTGFGGYGYTF. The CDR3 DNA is TGCGCCAGCAGAACAGGGTTCGGGGGCTATGGCTACACCTTC. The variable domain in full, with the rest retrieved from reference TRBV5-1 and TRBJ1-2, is KAGVTQTPRYLIKTRGQQVTLSCSPISGHRSVSWYQQTPGQGLQFLFEYFSETQRNKGNFPGRFSGRQFSNSRSEMNVSTLELGDSALYLCASRTGFGGYGYTFGSGTRLTVV.

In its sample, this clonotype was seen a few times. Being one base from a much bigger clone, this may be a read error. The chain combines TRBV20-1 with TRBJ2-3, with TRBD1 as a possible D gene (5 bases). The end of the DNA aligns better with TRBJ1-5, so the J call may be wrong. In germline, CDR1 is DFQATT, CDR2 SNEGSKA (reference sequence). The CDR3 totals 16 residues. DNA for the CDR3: TGCAGTGCTAGAGATCCCGGACTAGCGGGGACGGATACGCAGCATTTT. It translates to CSARDPGLAGTDTQHF.

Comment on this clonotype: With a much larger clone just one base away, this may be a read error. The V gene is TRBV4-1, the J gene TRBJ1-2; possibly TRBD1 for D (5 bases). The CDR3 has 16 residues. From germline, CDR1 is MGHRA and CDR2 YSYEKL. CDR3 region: CAGSQDKTYSIYGYTF. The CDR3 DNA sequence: TGCGCCGGCAGCCAGGACAAAACTTATAGTATCTATGGCTACACCTTC.

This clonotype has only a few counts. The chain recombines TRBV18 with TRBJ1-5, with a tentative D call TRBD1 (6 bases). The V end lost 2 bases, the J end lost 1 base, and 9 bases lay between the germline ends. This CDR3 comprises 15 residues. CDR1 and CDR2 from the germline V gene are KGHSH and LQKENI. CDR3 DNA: TGTGCCAGCTCACCAAAAGGACAGAGCAATCAGCCCCAGCATTTT. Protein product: CASSPKGQSNQPQHF. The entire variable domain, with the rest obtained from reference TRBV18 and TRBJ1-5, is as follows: NAGVMQNPRHLVRRRGQEARLRCSPMKGHSHVYWYRQLPEEGLKFMVYLQKENIIDESGMPKERFSAEFPKEGPSILRIQQVVRGDSAAYFCASSPKGQSNQPQHFGDGTRLSIL.

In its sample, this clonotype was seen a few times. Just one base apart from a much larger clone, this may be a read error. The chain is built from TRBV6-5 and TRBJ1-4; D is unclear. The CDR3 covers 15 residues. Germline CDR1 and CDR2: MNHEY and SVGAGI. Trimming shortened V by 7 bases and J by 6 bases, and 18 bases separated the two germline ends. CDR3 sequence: CASKLFLRGDEKLFF. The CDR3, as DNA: TGTGCCAGCAAACTCTTTTTACGAGGAGATGAAAAACTGTTTTTT.

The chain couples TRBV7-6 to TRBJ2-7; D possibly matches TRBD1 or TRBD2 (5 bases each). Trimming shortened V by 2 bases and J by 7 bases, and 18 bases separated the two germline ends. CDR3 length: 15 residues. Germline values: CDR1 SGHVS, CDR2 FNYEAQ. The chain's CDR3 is CASSLYGTDSGEQYF. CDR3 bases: TGTGCCAGCAGCTTATACGGGACGGACTCTGGGGAGCAGTACTTC.

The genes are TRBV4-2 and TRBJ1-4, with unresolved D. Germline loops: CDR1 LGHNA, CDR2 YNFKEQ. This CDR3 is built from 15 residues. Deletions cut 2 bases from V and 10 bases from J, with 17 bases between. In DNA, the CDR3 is TGTGCCAGCAGCCAACTACGGACGGGCTCTGGAAAACTGTTTTTT. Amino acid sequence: CASSQLRTGSGKLFF.

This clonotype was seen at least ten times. As DNA, the CDR3 is TGCGCCAGCAGCTTTAGTTGGCCTGCCTACGAGCAGTACTTC. Its protein product is CASSFSWPAYEQYF. The gene calls are TRBV5-1 and TRBJ2-7, with D unclear. The CDR3 is 14 residues long. Germline V gene data show CDR1 as SGHRS and CDR2 as YFSETQ. V was cut by 2 bases and J by 2 bases, with 11 bases left in between.